The entry below gives a single T cell receptor beta chain sequence along with its context. Only in-frame clones appear in the TCRdb table, and some are missing; sequencing was by immunoSEQ multiplex PCR. The top ten clones hold about 4% of a sample with about 420,000 clones, around nine tenths of them seen once. Treatment described: about 20 received Ad26.COV2.S at low or high dose, single or two shots; 5 received placebo; per-sample allocation not given. Samples came from day 63 after the first vaccine or placebo injection. Boston provided a donor who was an adult aged 18-55 years. Ad26.COV2.S expressed prefusion-stabilized spike from the original Wuhan strain. This sample stems from a study of Ad26.COV2.S vaccination and SARS-CoV-2 variants. Across the study: The donor participated in the COV1001 trial, in its Ad26.COV2.S arm. Recipients of Ad26.COV2.S got it intramuscularly, once or twice 56 days apart.

The receptor comes from a person between 18 and 59 years old who received the Ad26.COV2.S COVID-19 vaccine or a placebo. The source material was peripheral blood, sampled in a trial of Ad26.COV2.S vaccine versus placebo.

The CDR3 region is CASSLAGLSTDTQYF. The DNA of the CDR3 is TGTGCCAGCAGCTTAGCGGGGCTTAGCACAGATACGCAGTATTTT. The rearrangement joins TRBV7-3 to TRBJ2-3; perhaps TRBD2 as D (6 bases). The CDR3 is made up of 15 amino acids. V was shortened by 2 bases and J by 0 bases, with 9 bases between the two germline ends. Germline V gives CDR1 SGHTA, CDR2 FQGTGA.